Presented here are 19 T cell receptor beta chains from one specimen sequenced in a study of T cell changes during pregnancy in multiple sclerosis. This table comes from immunoSEQ multiplex PCR, and its TCRdb copy is limited to in-frame clones, with some not included. The repertoire holds about 80,000 clones, approximately 90% seen once, with around 0.22% in the top ten. The specimen was CD4+ T cells from peripheral blood mononuclear cells, collected before pregnancy. The receptors come from a female donor with multiple sclerosis, enrolled in a pregnancy study.

V usage is TRBV5-1 and J usage is TRBJ2-7; the D is unclear. In germline, CDR1 is SGHRS, CDR2 YFSETQ. The CDR3 totals 14 residues. V lost 4 bases to trimming and J lost 1 base, with 12 bases between them. The CDR3 region is CASSKTERSYEQYF. In DNA, the CDR3 is TGCGCCAGCAGCAAGACTGAGCGTTCCTACGAGCAGTACTTC.

For this clone: One junction end disagrees with the germline gene, perhaps due to a read error. This chain uses TRBV10-2 with TRBJ1-4; tentatively, D is TRBD1 (5 bases). This CDR3 region has 13 residues. The germline gives CDR1 WSHSY, CDR2 SAAADI. The CDR3 DNA reads as TGCGCCAGCATGAGAGGGACTAGTGAAAAACTGTTTTTT. Translated, it gives CASMRGTSEKLFF.

The rearrangement joins TRBV9 to TRBJ1-1; no definite D call. This CDR3 contains 13 residues. V lost 3 bases, J lost 0 bases, and 6 bases lay in between. Germline V lookup: CDR1 SGDLS, CDR2 YYNGEE. The CDR3 DNA reads TGTGCCAGCAGCGCCCAGGTGAACACTGAAGCTTTCTTT. This gives the protein CASSAQVNTEAFF. Filled out from reference TRBV9 and TRBJ1-1, the complete variable domain reads DSGVTQTPKHLITATGQRVTLRCSPRSGDLSVYWYQQSLDQGLQFLIQYYNGEERAKGNILERFSAQQFPDLHSELNLSSLELGDSALYFCASSAQVNTEAFFGQGTRLTVV.

The chain links TRBV11-2 to TRBJ2-2; 7 nucleotides agree with TRBD1. V was pared by 6 bases and J by 5 bases, with 6 bases of the junction left unmatched. Germline lookup yields CDR1 SGHAT and CDR2 FQNNGV. The CDR3 totals 14 residues. The CDR3 nucleotides are TGTGCCAGCAGGCCAACAGGGGCGACCGGGGAGCTGTTTTTT. This codes for CASRPTGATGELFF.

The chain is built from TRBV7-3 and TRBJ2-2; possibly TRBD1 for D (6 bases). CDR3 size: 15 residues. CDR1 SGHTA and CDR2 FQGTGA come from the germline V gene. With 5 bases removed from V and 8 bases from J, the gap between germline ends came to 18 bases. The CDR3 coding sequence is TGTGCCAGCAGCCGAGAACTACAGGGATCGGGGGAGCTGTTTTTT. Translating it yields CASSRELQGSGELFF.

CDR3 bases: TGTGCCAGCAGCTTGGGGGGGGATCAGCCCCAGCATTTT. It translates to CASSLGGDQPQHF. V and J are TRBV11-2 and TRBJ1-5; weak D call: TRBD1 (5 bases). V was cut by 3 bases and J by 5 bases, with 8 bases left in between. The CDR3 is 13 residues long. Germline assignment: CDR1 SGHAT and CDR2 FQNNGV.

CDR3 DNA: TGTGCCAGCAGCTTAGCGGATGGACAGGGACACACCATATATTTT. It encodes CASSLADGQGHTIYF. The chain is built from TRBV7-2 and TRBJ1-3; 8 nucleotides agree with TRBD1. After removal of 0 bases from V and 8 bases from J, the junction contained 6 bases not matched to a gene. Germline loops: CDR1 SGHTA, CDR2 FQGNSA. The length of the CDR3 is 15 residues. Full variable domain (remainder filled in from reference TRBV7-2 and TRBJ1-3): GAGVSQSPSNKVTEKGKDVELRCDPISGHTALYWYRQSLGQGLEFLIYFQGNSAPDKSGLPSDRFSAERTGGSVSTLTIQRTQQEDSAVYLCASSLADGQGHTIYFGEGSWLTVV.

V gene TRBV7-2 combines with J gene TRBJ2-3; TRBD2 aligns across 10 bases. This CDR3 is 15 amino acids long. CDR1 SGHTA and CDR2 FQGNSA come from the germline V gene. V lost 7 bases to trimming and J lost 2 bases; unmatched junction nucleotides: 6. CDR3 residues: CASNPSGGLTDTQYF. DNA for the CDR3: TGTGCCAGCAACCCTAGCGGGGGTCTCACAGATACGCAGTATTTT.

The chain combines TRBV4-1 with TRBJ2-2; D might be TRBD2 (6 bases). The CDR3 loop spans 15 amino acids. V lost 3 bases, J lost 7 bases, and 15 bases lay in between. Germline assignment: CDR1 MGHRA and CDR2 YSYEKL. The CDR3 DNA sequence: TGCGCCAGCAGCCAGCCGACTAGTAAGGTCGGGGAGCTGTTTTTT. This codes for CASSQPTSKVGELFF.

V usage is TRBV7-6 and J usage is TRBJ2-2; 14 positions agree with TRBD2. The CDR3 has 17 residues. Germline trimming cut 5 bases from V and 0 bases from J; bases unmatched to any gene: 2. Germline CDR1 is SGHVS and CDR2 is FNYEAQ. The CDR3 DNA follows: TGTGCCAGCAGCCGGACTAGCGGGGGGACGAACACCGGGGAGCTGTTTTTT. Its protein product is CASSRTSGGTNTGELFF. Based on the CDR3 plus reference TRBV7-6 and TRBJ2-2, the full variable domain is GAGVSQSPRYKVTKRGQDVALRCDPISGHVSLYWYRQALGQGPEFLTYFNYEAQQDKSGLPNDRFSAERPEGSISTLTIQRTEQRDSAMYRCASSRTSGGTNTGELFFGEGSRLTVL.

This chain joins TRBV5-1 and TRBJ2-1; 9 nucleotides line up with TRBD2. With V trimmed by 1 base and J by 8 bases, 7 bases remained unmatched. This CDR3 is built from 15 residues. From germline, CDR1 is SGHRS and CDR2 YFSETQ. The chain's CDR3 is CASSLLASGTDEQFF. The CDR3 DNA follows: TGCGCCAGCAGCTTGTTGGCTAGCGGGACAGATGAGCAGTTCTTC.

The V and J genes are TRBV27 and TRBJ2-1; 8 bases align to TRBD1. V was clipped by 8 bases and J by 7 bases; unmatched bases: 19. CDR3 length: 17 amino acids. CDR1 and CDR2 from the germline V gene are MNHEY and SMNVEV (reference sequence). The CDR3 region is CASGLDAPGQVINEQFF. The DNA for the CDR3 is TGTGCCAGCGGCTTGGATGCGCCGGGACAGGTAATTAATGAGCAGTTCTTC.

This clone was detected once. The rearrangement joins TRBV27 to TRBJ1-4; no clear D gene. The CDR3 totals 17 residues. Trimming left V 0 bases short and J 12 bases short, with 23 bases between. CDR1 and CDR2 (germline): MNHEY, SMNVEV (reference sequence). This CDR3 is CASSLSLPSRARGELFF. The CDR3 DNA reads as TGTGCCAGCAGTTTATCGTTGCCGTCACGGGCCCGGGGTGAACTGTTTTTT.

This chain joins TRBV6-5 and TRBJ1-2; 8 bases match TRBD1. V trimming: 6 bases; J trimming: 8 bases; junction bases outside the gene matches: 8. The CDR3 totals 13 residues. Germline CDR1 reads MNHEY; CDR2 reads SVGAGI. Here the CDR3 reads CASSRTGSNGYTF. The CDR3 DNA reads TGTGCCAGCAGCCGGACAGGGTCCAACGGCTACACCTTC.

This rearrangement joins TRBV6-5 to TRBJ1-3, with 7 bases fitting TRBD1. Germline lookup yields CDR1 MNHEY and CDR2 SVGAGI. CDR3 length: 15 amino acids. V dropped 8 bases and J dropped 0; count of bases not matched to a gene: 7. The DNA of the CDR3 is TGTGCCAGCGGACCGACAGGGCCCTCTGGAAACACCATATATTTT. Translated, it gives CASGPTGPSGNTIYF.

The count of this clone is one. The J gene is TRBJ2-5, the V gene TRBV6-5; 7 bases align to TRBD1. TRBJ2-7 explains the end of the DNA better; the J call may be wrong. Germline CDR1 MNHEY, CDR2 SVGAGI. The CDR3 length is 14 residues. The CDR3 bases are TGTGCCAGCAGACCGTCAGGACAGGTCCACGAGCAGTACTTC. Protein sequence: CASRPSGQVHEQYF.

The chain recombines TRBV6-1 with TRBJ2-3, with D possibly matching TRBD1 (5 bases). In germline, CDR1 is MNHNS, CDR2 SASEGT. The CDR3 covers 12 residues. V was pared by 3 bases and J by 6 bases, with 7 bases between. The CDR3 sequence is CASSDAGDTQYF. The DNA for the CDR3 is TGTGCCAGCAGTGACGCAGGGGATACGCAGTATTTT.

This rearrangement joins TRBV18 to TRBJ2-7; D possibly corresponds to TRBD2 (5 bases). Germline V CDR1 and CDR2: KGHSH, LQKENI. CDR3 length equals 13 residues. Trimming left V 5 bases short and J 5 bases short, with 13 bases between. This CDR3 reads CASSEGGVDEQYF. For the CDR3, the DNA is TGTGCCAGCTCAGAGGGCGGAGTCGACGAGCAGTACTTC.

This rearrangement joins TRBV27 to TRBJ2-4; TRBD2 matches at 9 bases. From germline, CDR1 is MNHEY and CDR2 SMNVEV (reference sequence). The CDR3 is 13 amino acids. J gave up 12 bases and V 6 bases, and 9 bases lay outside the gene matches. The CDR3 DNA reads TGTGCCAGCAGACGGACTAGCGATCGGGCTCAGTACTTC. It specifies CASRRTSDRAQYF.